One and the same sample provided the 28 T cell receptor beta chains below, sequenced in a study of naive and memory T cell subsets. Both TRBC1 and TRBC2 were covered by a beta constant-region primer of two equimolar oligonucleotides. TCRdb itself ran the UMI-ligation and nested PCR reads through MiXCR, one entry per CDR3 protein. The repertoire holds tens of thousands of distinct CDR3 sequences, about an eighth seen once, with 22% in the top ten. Sequenced input: effector memory CD4+ T cells from blood. Noted subset: effector memory, CD45RA- CD27-. These receptors all stem from a human donor in good health.

This clonotype was recorded a few times. V is TRBV30 and J is TRBJ2-3, with TRBD2 matching 11 bases. CDR1 is GTSNPN and CDR2 is SVGIG in the germline V gene (reference sequence). V lost 2 bases to trimming and J lost 5 bases; unmatched junction nucleotides: 3. The CDR3 contains 14 residues. This CDR3 reads CAWSLAGGGDTQYF. CDR3 nucleotide sequence: TGTGCCTGGAGTCTAGCGGGAGGTGGAGATACGCAGTATTTT.

V gene TRBV30 combines with J gene TRBJ1-2; D unresolved. V lost 3 bases, J lost 6 bases, and 14 bases lay in between. Looked up from germline, CDR1 is GTSNPN and CDR2 is SVGIG (reference sequence). The length of the CDR3 is 13 residues. CDR3 coding DNA: TGTGCCTGGAGGGGCCAGAGTGGTAATGGCTACACCTTC. This encodes CAWRGQSGNGYTF.

This chain links TRBV6-6 with TRBJ2-7; 8 bases fit TRBD2. V lost 6 bases and J lost 6; bases outside the gene matches: 10. The CDR3 has 14 amino acids. The germline V gene has CDR1 MNHNY and CDR2 SVGAGI (reference sequence). DNA for the CDR3: TGTGCCAGCAGAGAAGACCTCCGGGGGGGCGAGCAGTACTTC. This sequence encodes CASREDLRGGEQYF.

This clonotype was observed a handful of times. The chain's CDR3 is CSATGGKSTDTQYF. CDR3 coding DNA: TGCAGTGCTACGGGGGGGAAAAGCACAGATACGCAGTATTTT. The chain recombines TRBV20-1 with TRBJ2-3, with 8 nucleotides matching TRBD2. With 4 bases clipped from V and 0 bases from J, the junction kept 3 bases outside the gene matches. The CDR3 runs to 14 residues. Germline CDR1 is DFQATT and CDR2 is SNEGSKA (reference sequence).

This clonotype was recorded a few times. The V gene is TRBV20-1, the J gene TRBJ1-3, with D uncertain. The germline gives CDR1 DFQATT, CDR2 SNEGSKA (reference sequence). The CDR3 spans 14 residues. V shed 5 bases and J shed 4 bases, with 15 bases lying between them. The CDR3 sequence: CSAASDNGGNTIYF. The CDR3 DNA reads TGCAGTGCTGCTTCTGACAATGGGGGAAACACCATATATTTT.

The chain uses TRBV14 and TRBJ2-7; tentatively, D is TRBD1 (5 bases). V dropped 0 bases and J dropped 2 bases, with 8 bases sitting between them. This CDR3 comprises 14 residues. The germline V gene encodes CDR1 SGHDN and CDR2 FVKESK. CDR3 DNA sequence: TGTGCCAGCAGCCAAGATAGGGGCACCTACGAGCAGTACTTC. Translation gives CASSQDRGTYEQYF.

This clonotype was counted at least ten times. Its ends do not fully match the called genes, so a read error is possible. The V call is TRBV6-1, the J call TRBJ2-7, with D perhaps TRBD1 or TRBD2 (6 bases each). The length of the CDR3 is 13 residues. The germline V gene has CDR1 MNHNS and CDR2 SASEGT. The CDR3 here is CASREEGGYEQYF. The CDR3 bases are TGTGCCAGCAGAGAAGAGGGGGGCTACGAGCAGTACTTC.

There are a few counts of this clonotype. The rearrangement links TRBV13 to TRBJ2-1; 9 bases line up with TRBD2. Looked up from germline, CDR1 is PRHDT and CDR2 is FYEKMQ (reference sequence). This CDR3 comprises 19 residues. The ends lost 1 base at V and 4 bases at J; junction bases unmatched: 14. CDR3 loop: CASSLDSAAGGGRYNEQFF. The CDR3, as DNA: TGTGCCAGCAGCTTAGACAGCGCAGCGGGAGGAGGTCGGTACAATGAGCAGTTCTTC.

This sequence joins TRBV10-3 and TRBJ1-1, with 7 nucleotides matching TRBD1. The ends lost 11 bases at V and 2 bases at J; junction bases unmatched: 8. Germline V gene data show CDR1 as ENHRY and CDR2 as SYGVKD. CDR3 length: 13 residues. The CDR3 DNA reads as TGTGCCTTAAGGACAGGAGCAAACACTGAAGCTTTCTTT. As protein: CALRTGANTEAFF.

The table lists this clonotype with many counts. The chain uses TRBV7-2 and TRBJ1-1; no clear D. The CDR3 loop spans 14 amino acids. Trimming took off 0 bases at V and 3 bases at J, with 8 bases between the two ends. Germline assignment: CDR1 SGHTA and CDR2 FQGNSA. CDR3 in DNA: TGTGCCAGCAGCTTAGCGTCTGGGGACACTGAAGCTTTCTTT. Translation: CASSLASGDTEAFF.

In its sample, this clonotype was seen a few times. The chain recombines TRBV6-2 or TRBV6-3 with TRBJ2-2, with TRBD1 as a possible D gene (5 bases). Germline CDR1 is MNHEY and CDR2 is SVGEGT. The germline V and J ends were trimmed by 7 bases and 4 bases, with 22 bases remaining between them. The CDR3 totals 17 residues. Here the CDR3 DNA reads TGTGCCAGCATGGGGCCGTCAGACAAGCTTCGCACCGGGGAGCTGTTTTTT. Amino acid sequence: CASMGPSDKLRTGELFF.

This clonotype has more than one count but fewer than ten. V is TRBV4-2 and J is TRBJ1-4; D unclear. CDR1 and CDR2 (germline): LGHNA, YNFKEQ. The CDR3 is made up of 16 amino acids. V shed 0 bases and J shed 11 bases, with 19 bases lying between them. In DNA, the CDR3 is TGTGCCAGCAGCCAAGATCGGCCCCCGAAATTGCTGAAACTGTTTTTT. Its translation is CASSQDRPPKLLKLFF.

As for this clonotype: This could be a read error, since a much larger clone is one nucleotide away. V is TRBV7-8 and J is TRBJ2-7, with no clear D. Germline V gene lookup returns CDR1 SGHVS and CDR2 FQNEAQ. The CDR3 is made up of 18 amino acids. Trimming cost V 1 base and J 0 bases, with 19 bases left between them. This chain's CDR3 is CASSLGSFMGTSSYEQYF. In nucleotides, the CDR3 is TGTGCCAGCAGCTTAGGATCCTTTATGGGCACCAGCTCCTACGAGCAGTACTTC.

In its sample, this clonotype was seen once. This rearrangement joins TRBV9 to TRBJ2-1; no clear D. The CDR3 loop spans 16 amino acids. CDR1 SGDLS and CDR2 YYNGEE come from the germline V gene. The V gene lost 0 bases and the J gene lost 6 bases, with 16 bases spanning the gap. The CDR3 is CASSVEVFGMSNEQFF. CDR3 coding DNA: TGTGCCAGCAGCGTAGAGGTCTTCGGAATGTCCAATGAGCAGTTCTTC.

This chain links TRBV7-2 with TRBJ2-7, with D perhaps TRBD2 (5 bases). The CDR3 has 15 residues. Trimming shortened V by 5 bases and J by 3 bases, and 17 bases separated the two germline ends. CDR1 is SGHTA and CDR2 is FQGNSA in the germline V gene. The CDR3 spells CASSPRTAGVYEQYF. The CDR3 DNA is TGTGCCAGCAGCCCCCGGACGGCCGGGGTCTACGAGCAGTACTTC.

This clonotype was observed a handful of times. The chain is built from TRBV9 and TRBJ2-2; D is perhaps TRBD1 or TRBD2 (6 bases each). Germline V lookup: CDR1 SGDLS, CDR2 YYNGEE. V lost 6 bases and J 0 bases, leaving 9 bases between the germline ends. The CDR3 is 14 amino acids. The CDR3 coding sequence is TGTGCCAGCATGGAGGGGGCGAACACCGGGGAGCTGTTTTTT. Its translation: CASMEGANTGELFF. The full variable domain, its missing parts supplied by reference TRBV9 and TRBJ2-2, is DSGVTQTPKHLITATGQRVTLRCSPRSGDLSVYWYQQSLDQGLQFLIQYYNGEERAKGNILERFSAQQFPDLHSELNLSSLELGDSALYFCASMEGANTGELFFGEGSRLTVL.

This clonotype has a count of ten or more. This chain connects TRBV20-1 to TRBJ2-2, with 7 nucleotides matching TRBD1. Trimming took 6 bases from V and 2 from J; bases not matched to a gene: 6. CDR3 length: 14 amino acids. CDR1 is DFQATT, CDR2 SNEGSKA, per germline (reference sequence). As DNA, the CDR3 is TGCAGTGCGACGGGACAGTTAAACACCGGGGAGCTGTTTTTT. Translating gives CSATGQLNTGELFF.

This clonotype was seen a handful of times. The chain links TRBV18 to TRBJ2-1, with 9 nucleotides matching TRBD2. Germline V lookup: CDR1 KGHSH, CDR2 LQKENI. CDR3 length: 16 amino acids. V shed 6 bases, J shed 9 bases, and the junction held 15 bases outside the gene matches. The CDR3: CASSPSVAGGRSEQFF. CDR3 bases: TGTGCCAGCTCGCCATCCGTTGCGGGAGGGCGGAGTGAGCAGTTCTTC.

In its sample, this clonotype is medium-sized (0.01 to 0.1%). The chain has TRBV3-2 and TRBJ1-5; whether TRBD1, the table's D call, matches the DNA was not checked. TRBV3-2 is given as a pseudogene. This CDR3 has 19 residues. The CDR3 sequence: CASSQDDPWGADVNQPQHF. The CDR3 nucleotides read TGTGCCAGCAGCCAAGATGACCCTTGGGGCGCCGACGTTAATCAGCCCCAGCATTTT.

In this sample, this clonotype turned up many times. The chain is built from TRBV27 and TRBJ2-5, with D perhaps being TRBD1 or TRBD2 (6 bases each). The V gene lost 4 bases and the J gene lost 4 bases, with 10 bases spanning the gap. The CDR3 is 13 amino acids. Germline CDR1 MNHEY, CDR2 SMNVEV (reference sequence). The CDR3 here is CASSSRGPETQYF. The CDR3 DNA reads TGTGCCAGCAGTTCTCGGGGGCCAGAGACCCAGTACTTC.

The rearrangement uses TRBV5-1 and TRBJ2-5; TRBD2 matches 8 bases. J gave up 1 base and V 1 base, and 3 bases lay outside the gene matches. The CDR3 runs 15 residues. Germline lookup yields CDR1 SGHRS and CDR2 YFSETQ. Written as DNA, the CDR3 is TGCGCCAGCAGCTTGACGGGAGGGACCCAAGAGACCCAGTACTTC. Its protein product is CASSLTGGTQETQYF.

Within the sample, this clonotype is medium-sized (0.01 to 0.1%). This chain links TRBV2 with TRBJ2-2, with D perhaps TRBD1 (5 bases). Germline V CDR1 and CDR2: SNHLY, FYNNEI. Trimming pared 8 bases from V and 1 base from J, leaving 8 bases between. The CDR3 runs 13 residues. CDR3 DNA: TGTGCCAGCCAGACAGTGAACACCGGGGAGCTGTTTTTT. It translates to CASQTVNTGELFF.

The chain is built from TRBV19 and TRBJ2-3; 7 nucleotides agree with TRBD2. Per germline, CDR1 LNHDA and CDR2 SQIVND (reference sequence). The CDR3 has 14 amino acids. V gave up 7 bases and J gave up 2 bases; unmatched junction bases: 6. The CDR3: CASKRGSDTDTQYF. CDR3 nucleotide sequence: TGTGCCAGTAAACGCGGGAGTGACACAGATACGCAGTATTTT.

The chain couples TRBV27 to TRBJ2-7; tentative D call: TRBD2 (5 bases). CDR3 size: 15 residues. In germline, CDR1 is MNHEY, CDR2 SMNVEV (reference sequence). Between the trimmed V and J ends, which lost 5 bases and 2 bases, there was a span of 16 bases. The CDR3 reads CASSQPPAGTYEQYF. CDR3 coding DNA: TGTGCCAGCAGTCAACCGCCGGCGGGTACCTACGAGCAGTACTTC.

In this sample, this clonotype turned up a few times. A read error may account for a junction end that differs from germline. This rearrangement joins TRBV5-6 to TRBJ2-7; TRBD1 matches 8 bases. The CDR3 is 13 residues long. Germline V lookup: CDR1 SGHDT, CDR2 YYEEEE. DNA for the CDR3: TGTGCCAGCAGCCTGACAAGGAACAGGGGGGAGGACTTC. Its translation is CASSLTRNRGEDF.

This clonotype appeared a few times. The V gene is TRBV6-6, the J gene TRBJ1-1; TRBD1 is a possible D gene (5 bases). Germline V gives CDR1 MNHNY, CDR2 SVGAGI (reference sequence). The V end lost 4 bases, the J end lost 1 base, and 10 bases lay between the germline ends. The CDR3 is 14 amino acids. The CDR3: CASSSTEPNTEAFF. CDR3 in DNA: TGTGCCAGCAGTTCGACAGAGCCGAACACTGAAGCTTTCTTT.

Of note for this clonotype: Given the absence of the conserved phenylalanine or tryptophan at the CDR3 end, a read error is likely. V usage is TRBV5-5 and J usage is TRBJ1-3; TRBD1 matches at 10 bases. V shed 3 bases and J 0 bases; nucleotides not matched to a gene: 3. This CDR3 is built from 16 residues. CDR1 and CDR2 from the germline V gene are SGHKS and YYEKEE (reference sequence). Here the CDR3 DNA reads TGTGCCAGCAGCTCCTGGACAGGGGGCTCTGGAAACACCATATATGTT. Residues: CASSSWTGGSGNTIYV.

This clonotype was seen many times. The CDR3 spells CASSKNSGRSGYEQYF. In DNA, the CDR3 is TGTGCCAGCAGCAAAAATAGCGGGAGGTCAGGGTACGAGCAGTACTTC. The rearrangement uses TRBV7-2 and TRBJ2-7, with 10 bases fitting TRBD2. The CDR3 is made up of 16 amino acids. CDR1 SGHTA and CDR2 FQGNSA come from the germline V gene. Trimming removed 5 bases from V and 4 bases from J; junction bases left unmatched: 11. The full variable domain, its missing parts supplied by reference TRBV7-2 and TRBJ2-7, is GAGVSQSPSNKVTEKGKDVELRCDPISGHTALYWYRQSLGQGLEFLIYFQGNSAPDKSGLPSDRFSAERTGGSVSTLTIQRTQQEDSAVYLCASSKNSGRSGYEQYFGPGTRLTVT.